The 25 T cell receptor beta chains below come from one sample, sequenced in a study of blood T cell repertoires in COVID-19. Assay used: immunoSEQ multiplex PCR; TCRdb lists only in-frame clones, some missing. The sample contains tens of thousands of clones, approximately 86% of which appear only once. Specimen: peripheral blood. Receptor source: an elderly woman with acute or convalescent COVID-19.

This clone was seen a single time. This sequence joins TRBV5-1 and TRBJ1-3, with TRBD1 identical over 8 bases. V lost 0 bases and J lost 6; bases outside the gene matches: 5. There are 15 residues in the CDR3. In germline, CDR1 is SGHRS, CDR2 YFSETQ. Written as DNA, the CDR3 is TGCGCCAGCAGCTTGGAGACAGGGGCTGAAAACACCATATATTTT. This codes for CASSLETGAENTIYF.

This sequence joins TRBV30 and TRBJ2-7; D possibly corresponds to TRBD2 (6 bases). V was clipped by 3 bases and J by 3 bases, with 15 bases between them. CDR3 size: 14 residues. Germline V gene lookup returns CDR1 GTSNPN and CDR2 SVGIG (reference sequence). Here the CDR3 reads CAWRPPGLIYEQYF. The CDR3 nucleotides are TGTGCCTGGAGGCCACCGGGACTGATCTACGAGCAGTACTTC.

The chain carries TRBV19 and TRBJ1-6, with D possibly TRBD1 on 6 matching bases. This CDR3 comprises 17 residues. Germline V gene sequence: CDR1 LNHDA, CDR2 SQIVND (reference sequence). V was trimmed by 5 bases and J by 0 bases, leaving 14 bases between them. CDR3 protein: CASSAGTMSSYNSPLHF. The CDR3 DNA reads TGTGCCAGTAGTGCCGGGACAATGAGCTCCTATAATTCACCCCTCCACTTT.

The chain joins TRBV19 to TRBJ1-1, with D tentatively TRBD1 (6 bases). The CDR3 is made up of 15 amino acids. The V and J ends lost 10 bases and 1 base respectively, with 19 bases between them. Germline V gives CDR1 LNHDA, CDR2 SQIVND (reference sequence). CDR3 coding DNA: TGTGCCACAAAAAGAGGGGGGGCCAGGAACACTGAAGCTTTCTTT. This encodes CATKRGGARNTEAFF.

The chain recombines TRBV24-1 with TRBJ1-4; 10 bases agree with TRBD1. The CDR3 has 16 residues. The V segment lost 1 base and the J segment 7 bases; nucleotides outside the gene matches: 5. The germline gives CDR1 KGHDR, CDR2 SFDVKD. In DNA form, the CDR3 reads TGTGCCACCAGTGATTTACGAGGGACAGGGGTTGAAAAACTGTTTTTT. Residues: CATSDLRGTGVEKLFF.

This clone has just a few counts. V gene TRBV6-1 combines with J gene TRBJ1-1, with D unclear. The CDR3 is 14 residues long. V was trimmed by 3 bases and J by 2 bases, leaving 10 bases between them. CDR1 is MNHNS, CDR2 SASEGT, per germline. The CDR3 loop is CASSDAGVNTEAFF. CDR3 DNA sequence: TGTGCCAGCAGTGACGCGGGTGTTAACACTGAAGCTTTCTTT.

The rearrangement links TRBV18 to TRBJ2-1; D is possibly TRBD1 (6 bases). The CDR3 has 12 residues. Trimming took off 10 bases at V and 6 bases at J, with 13 bases between the two ends. CDR1 KGHSH and CDR2 LQKENI come from the germline V gene. The CDR3 sequence is CATLLRGNEQFF. The DNA of the CDR3 is TGTGCCACCTTACTCAGGGGCAATGAGCAGTTCTTC.

The chain carries TRBV19 and TRBJ1-5; unclear D gene. V lost 5 bases, J lost 1 base, and 12 bases lay in between. This CDR3 is built from 15 residues. Germline lookup yields CDR1 LNHDA and CDR2 SQIVND (reference sequence). The CDR3 is CASSPIGVSNQPQHF. In DNA, the CDR3 is TGTGCCAGTAGTCCCATCGGGGTAAGCAATCAGCCCCAGCATTTT.

This clone was detected only once. The chain recombines TRBV13 with TRBJ1-3; unclear D gene. The CDR3 length is 15 residues. Germline lookup yields CDR1 PRHDT and CDR2 FYEKMQ (reference sequence). V shed 5 bases and J shed 0 bases, with 11 bases lying between them. This CDR3 is CASSPDSRSGNTIYF. The CDR3, as DNA: TGTGCCAGCAGCCCCGATAGTCGCTCTGGAAACACCATATATTTT.

Comment on this clone: In the same sample, other DNA sequences code for this CDR3. The J gene is TRBJ1-1, the V gene TRBV7-6; D is possibly TRBD1 (6 bases). Germline loops: CDR1 SGHVS, CDR2 FNYEAQ. V dropped 1 base and J dropped 0 bases, with 12 bases sitting between them. This CDR3 contains 16 residues. CDR3 loop: CASSLDGGLMNTEAFF. CDR3 DNA sequence: TGTGCCAGCAGCTTAGATGGGGGCCTCATGAACACTGAAGCTTTCTTT.

The rearrangement links TRBV11-1 to TRBJ1-3, with D uncertain. There are 13 residues in the CDR3. Germline CDR1 and CDR2: SGHAT and FQDESV (reference sequence). Trimming removed 3 bases from V and 4 bases from J, with 7 bases in between. The CDR3 DNA is TGTGCCAGCAGCTTTCCCGGGGGAAACACCATATATTTT. This codes for CASSFPGGNTIYF. Using reference TRBV11-1 and TRBJ1-3 for the parts outside the CDR3, the full variable domain is EAEVAQSPRYKITEKSQAVAFWCDPISGHATLYWYRQILGQGPELLVQFQDESVVDDSQLPKDRFSAERLKGVDSTLKIQPAELGDSAMYLCASSFPGGNTIYFGEGSWLTVV.

V gene TRBV7-9 combines with J gene TRBJ2-1; 9 nucleotides line up with TRBD1. V shed 6 bases and J 3 bases; nucleotides not matched to a gene: 6. The CDR3 totals 15 residues. CDR1 is SEHNR and CDR2 is FQNEAQ in the germline V gene (reference sequence). CDR3 amino acids: CASSHRDRDYNEQFF. Written as DNA, the CDR3 is TGTGCCAGCAGTCACCGGGACAGGGACTACAATGAGCAGTTCTTC. The full variable domain, with the rest looked up from reference TRBV7-9 and TRBJ2-1, is DTGVSQNPRHKITKRGQNVTFRCDPISEHNRLYWYRQTLGQGPEFLTYFQNEAQLEKSRLLSDRFSAERPKGSFSTLEIQRTEQGDSAMYLCASSHRDRDYNEQFFGPGTRLTVL.

The CDR3 reads CASSLEGQLNSPLHF. CDR3 in DNA: TGCGCCAGCAGCTTGGAGGGACAGCTTAATTCACCCCTCCACTTT. The V call is TRBV5-1, the J call TRBJ1-6; TRBD1 matches at 7 bases. This CDR3 is built from 15 residues. The germline V gene has CDR1 SGHRS and CDR2 YFSETQ. The junction had 3 bases not matched to a gene; V was cut back by 0 bases and J by 6 bases.

This clone was counted a single time. This chain links TRBV11-2 with TRBJ1-1, with a possible D match to TRBD1 (6 bases). V lost 2 bases and J lost 4, with 17 bases in between. The CDR3 extends over 16 amino acids. Germline V gene lookup returns CDR1 SGHAT and CDR2 FQNNGV. The CDR3 reads CASSLWGNREGTEAFF. For the CDR3, the DNA is TGTGCCAGCAGCTTATGGGGGAACAGGGAGGGCACTGAAGCTTTCTTT.

This chain joins TRBV9 and TRBJ2-2; 7 bases line up with TRBD1. The germline V gene encodes CDR1 SGDLS and CDR2 YYNGEE. This CDR3 spans 18 amino acids. V lost 3 bases, J lost 3 bases, and 14 bases stayed unmatched. CDR3 protein: CASSGEAGWTGDTGELFF. CDR3 nucleotides: TGTGCCAGCAGCGGAGAGGCCGGATGGACAGGAGACACCGGGGAGCTGTTTTTT. Together with reference TRBV9 and TRBJ2-2, the CDR3 gives the full variable domain: DSGVTQTPKHLITATGQRVTLRCSPRSGDLSVYWYQQSLDQGLQFLIQYYNGEERAKGNILERFSAQQFPDLHSELNLSSLELGDSALYFCASSGEAGWTGDTGELFFGEGSRLTVL.

Points on this clone: Other DNA variants within this sample encode the same CDR3. The chain combines TRBV5-6 with TRBJ2-5, with D perhaps matching TRBD1 (5 bases). Looked up from germline, CDR1 is SGHDT and CDR2 is YYEEEE. Trimming took 0 bases from V and 3 from J, leaving 6 bases between them. The CDR3 is 13 residues long. In DNA form, the CDR3 reads TGTGCCAGCAGCTTGGGACAGAAAGAGACCCAGTACTTC. Its protein product is CASSLGQKETQYF.

The CDR3 loop reads CASSSGLAGGREETQYF. DNA for the CDR3: TGTGCCAGCAGCTCCGGACTAGCGGGGGGCCGTGAGGAGACCCAGTACTTC. V gene TRBV7-3 combines with J gene TRBJ2-5; 14 bases are a match to TRBD2. The germline V gene has CDR1 SGHTA and CDR2 FQGTGA. V gave up 4 bases and J gave up 5 bases; unmatched junction bases: 9. The CDR3 runs to 17 residues.

V usage is TRBV6-1 and J usage is TRBJ1-5, with 8 bases lining up with TRBD1. With V trimmed by 7 bases and J by 7 bases, 12 bases remained unmatched. Germline loops: CDR1 MNHNS, CDR2 SASEGT. The CDR3 has 15 residues. CDR3 residues: CASIEGQGARQPQHF. The CDR3 DNA reads TGTGCCAGCATCGAAGGCCAGGGGGCCAGGCAGCCCCAGCATTTT.

The chain is built from TRBV3-1 (or the pseudogene TRBV3-2) and TRBJ1-3; D is possibly TRBD1 (5 bases). V gave up 0 bases and J gave up 4 bases, with 10 bases separating them. The CDR3 is made up of 15 amino acids. CDR1 and CDR2 from the germline V gene are LGHDT and YNNKEL (reference sequence). DNA of the CDR3: TGTGCCAGCAGCCAAGAGAGACAGCTGGGAAACACCATATATTTT. It encodes CASSQERQLGNTIYF.

The rearrangement uses TRBV4-1 and TRBJ2-3, with 10 bases lining up with TRBD2. CDR1 and CDR2 (germline): MGHRA, YSYEKL. The V gene end was trimmed by 4 bases and the J gene end by 4 bases; junction bases not matched to a gene: 11. This CDR3 is built from 17 residues. The CDR3 DNA reads TGCGCCAGCAGCCCCCCAAGCGGGGGGGCCTGGGCAGATACGCAGTATTTT. This sequence encodes CASSPPSGGAWADTQYF.

The chain recombines TRBV2 with TRBJ1-1, with 9 positions matching TRBD1. This CDR3 contains 14 residues. J gave up 4 bases and V 6 bases, and 6 bases lay outside the gene matches. The germline V gene has CDR1 SNHLY and CDR2 FYNNEI. CDR3 sequence reads: CASRGQGEGTEAFF. The CDR3 nucleotides are TGTGCCAGCAGGGGACAGGGCGAGGGCACTGAAGCTTTCTTT.

This clone was seen once. The genes are TRBV4-2 and TRBJ1-4, with a tentative D call TRBD1 (5 bases). Trimming pared 1 base from V and 7 bases from J, leaving 22 bases between. Per the germline V gene, CDR1 is LGHNA and CDR2 is YNFKEQ. The CDR3 is 18 residues long. The CDR3 loop is CASSQGSGKVSFGEKLFF. CDR3 coding DNA: TGTGCCAGCAGCCAAGGTTCAGGGAAAGTCTCGTTCGGTGAAAAACTGTTTTTT.

This chain connects TRBV18 to TRBJ2-3, with 10 positions matching TRBD2. Trimming took 1 base from V and 3 from J; bases not matched to a gene: 7. The germline V gene encodes CDR1 KGHSH and CDR2 LQKENI. The CDR3 sequence is 17 residues long. The CDR3 DNA reads as TGTGCCAGCTCACCACGGAGCGGGGGGGCCGGGACAGATACGCAGTATTTT. It translates to CASSPRSGGAGTDTQYF.

In nucleotides, the CDR3 is TGCGCCAGCAGCCCCACGGGACAGACCTACAATGAGCAGTTCTTC. Translated, it gives CASSPTGQTYNEQFF. This rearrangement joins TRBV5-1 to TRBJ2-1; 7 bases align to TRBD1. This CDR3 contains 15 residues. With V trimmed by 4 bases and J by 2 bases, 6 bases remained unmatched. CDR1 SGHRS and CDR2 YFSETQ come from the germline V gene.

The chain joins TRBV7-9 to TRBJ2-7; 8 bases are shared with TRBD1. With V trimmed by 5 bases and J by 3 bases, 12 bases remained unmatched. The CDR3 loop spans 16 amino acids. Per germline, CDR1 SEHNR and CDR2 FQNEAQ (reference sequence). This chain's CDR3 is CASSGARWTGNYEQYF. The CDR3 region has the DNA TGTGCCAGCAGCGGAGCGAGATGGACAGGGAACTACGAGCAGTACTTC.